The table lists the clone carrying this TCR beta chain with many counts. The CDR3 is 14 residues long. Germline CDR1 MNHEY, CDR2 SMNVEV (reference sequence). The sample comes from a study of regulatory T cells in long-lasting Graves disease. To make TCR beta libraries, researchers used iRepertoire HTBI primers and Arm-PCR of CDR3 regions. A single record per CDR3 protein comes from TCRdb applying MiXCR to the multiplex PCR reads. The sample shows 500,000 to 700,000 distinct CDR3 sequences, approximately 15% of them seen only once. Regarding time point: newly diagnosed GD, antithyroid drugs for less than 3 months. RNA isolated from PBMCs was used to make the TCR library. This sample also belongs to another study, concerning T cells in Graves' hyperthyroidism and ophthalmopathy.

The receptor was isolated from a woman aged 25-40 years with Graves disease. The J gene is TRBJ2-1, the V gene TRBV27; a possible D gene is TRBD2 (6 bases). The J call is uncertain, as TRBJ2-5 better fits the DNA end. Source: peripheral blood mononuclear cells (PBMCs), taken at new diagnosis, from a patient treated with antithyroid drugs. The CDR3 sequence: CASSSRRTTETQYF. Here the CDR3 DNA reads TGTGCCAGCAGTTCCCGACGGACTACAGAGACCCAGTACTTC.